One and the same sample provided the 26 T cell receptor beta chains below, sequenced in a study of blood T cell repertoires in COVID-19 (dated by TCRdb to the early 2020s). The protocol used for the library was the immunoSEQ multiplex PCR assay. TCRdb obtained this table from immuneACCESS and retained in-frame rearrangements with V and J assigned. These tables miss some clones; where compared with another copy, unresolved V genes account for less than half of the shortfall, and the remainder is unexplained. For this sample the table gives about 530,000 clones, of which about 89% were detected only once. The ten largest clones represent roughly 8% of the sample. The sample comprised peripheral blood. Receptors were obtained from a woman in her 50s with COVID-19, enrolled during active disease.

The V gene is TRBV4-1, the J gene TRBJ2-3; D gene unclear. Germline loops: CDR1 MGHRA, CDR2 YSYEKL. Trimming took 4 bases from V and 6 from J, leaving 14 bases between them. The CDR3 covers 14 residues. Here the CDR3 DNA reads TGCGCCAGCAGCCTCGGTCCCGCCCTGGATACGCAGTATTTT. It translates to CASSLGPALDTQYF.

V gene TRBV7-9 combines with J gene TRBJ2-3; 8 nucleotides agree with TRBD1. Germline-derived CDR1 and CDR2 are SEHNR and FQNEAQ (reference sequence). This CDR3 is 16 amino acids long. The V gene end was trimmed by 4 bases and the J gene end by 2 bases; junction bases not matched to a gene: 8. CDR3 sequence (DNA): TGTGCCAGCAGCTGGGGAGGCAGGGGGCCCACAGATACGCAGTATTTT. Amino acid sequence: CASSWGGRGPTDTQYF. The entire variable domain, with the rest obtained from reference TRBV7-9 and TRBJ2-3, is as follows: DTGVSQNPRHKITKRGQNVTFRCDPISEHNRLYWYRQTLGQGPEFLTYFQNEAQLEKSRLLSDRFSAERPKGSFSTLEIQRTEQGDSAMYLCASSWGGRGPTDTQYFGPGTRLTVL.

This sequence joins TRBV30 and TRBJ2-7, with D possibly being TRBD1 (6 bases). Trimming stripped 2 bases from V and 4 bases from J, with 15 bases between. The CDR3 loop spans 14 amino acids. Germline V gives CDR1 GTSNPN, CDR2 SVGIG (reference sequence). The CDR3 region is CAWSPGLTGYEQYF. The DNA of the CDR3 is TGTGCCTGGAGTCCCGGGCTAACAGGGTACGAGCAGTACTTC.

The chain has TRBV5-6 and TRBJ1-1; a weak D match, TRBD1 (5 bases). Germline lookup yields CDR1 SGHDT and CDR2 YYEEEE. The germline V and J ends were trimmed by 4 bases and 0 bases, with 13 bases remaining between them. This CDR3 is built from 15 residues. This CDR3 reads CASSPVGALNTEAFF. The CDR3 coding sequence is TGTGCCAGCAGCCCGGTAGGGGCCCTGAACACTGAAGCTTTCTTT. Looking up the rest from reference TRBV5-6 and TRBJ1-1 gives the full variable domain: DAGVTQSPTHLIKTRGQQVTLRCSPKSGHDTVSWYQQALGQGPQFIFQYYEEEERQRGNFPDRFSGHQFPNYSSELNVNALLLGDSALYLCASSPVGALNTEAFFGQGTRLTVV.

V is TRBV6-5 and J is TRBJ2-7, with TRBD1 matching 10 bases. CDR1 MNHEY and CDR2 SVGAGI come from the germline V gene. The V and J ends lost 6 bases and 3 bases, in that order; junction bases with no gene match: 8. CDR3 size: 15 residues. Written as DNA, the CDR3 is TGTGCCAGCAGCCCCGGACAGGGGGGCCTCTACGAGCAGTACTTC. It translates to CASSPGQGGLYEQYF.

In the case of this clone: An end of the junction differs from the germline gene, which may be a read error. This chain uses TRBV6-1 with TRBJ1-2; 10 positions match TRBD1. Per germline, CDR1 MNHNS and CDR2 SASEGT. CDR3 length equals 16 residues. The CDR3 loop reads CASSEAPGQGYLRGGF. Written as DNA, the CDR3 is TGTGCCAGCAGTGAAGCGCCGGGACAGGGGTATCTCCGAGGGGGGTTC.

The CDR3 loop is CASSPEKQGYGYTF. The CDR3 region has the DNA TGTGCCAGCAGCCCAGAGAAACAGGGGTATGGCTACACCTTC. The chain recombines TRBV9 with TRBJ1-2, with TRBD1 matching over 7 bases. Per the germline V gene, CDR1 is SGDLS and CDR2 is YYNGEE. The junction had 8 bases not matched to a gene; V was cut back by 4 bases and J by 5 bases. This CDR3 is 14 amino acids long.

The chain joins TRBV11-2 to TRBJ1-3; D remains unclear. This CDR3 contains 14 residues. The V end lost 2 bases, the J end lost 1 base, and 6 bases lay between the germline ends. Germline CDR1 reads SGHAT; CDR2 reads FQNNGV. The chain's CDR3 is CASSLQRSGNTIYF. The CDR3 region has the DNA TGTGCCAGCAGCTTACAGAGGTCTGGAAACACCATATATTTT.

The DNA for the CDR3 is TGTGCCAGCGGCTTCTCTGGAAACACCATATATTTT. This translates into CASGFSGNTIYF. J is TRBJ1-3 and V is TRBV25-1; D gene unclear. Germline V CDR1 and CDR2: MGHDK, SYGVNS. This CDR3 has 12 amino acids. Trimming shortened V by 8 bases and J by 0 bases, and 5 bases separated the two germline ends.

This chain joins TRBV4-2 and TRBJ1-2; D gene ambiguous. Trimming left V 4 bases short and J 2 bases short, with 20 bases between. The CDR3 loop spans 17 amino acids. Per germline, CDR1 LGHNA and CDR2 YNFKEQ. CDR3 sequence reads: CASSPDQNGGSNYGYTF. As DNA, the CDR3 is TGTGCCAGCAGCCCGGATCAGAACGGCGGATCCAACTATGGCTACACCTTC.

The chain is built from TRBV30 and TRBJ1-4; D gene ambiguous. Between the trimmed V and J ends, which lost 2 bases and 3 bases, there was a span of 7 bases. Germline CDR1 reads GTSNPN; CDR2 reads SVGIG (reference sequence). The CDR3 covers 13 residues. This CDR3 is CAWSQVSNEKLFF. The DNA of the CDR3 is TGTGCCTGGAGTCAGGTGTCTAATGAAAAACTGTTTTTT.

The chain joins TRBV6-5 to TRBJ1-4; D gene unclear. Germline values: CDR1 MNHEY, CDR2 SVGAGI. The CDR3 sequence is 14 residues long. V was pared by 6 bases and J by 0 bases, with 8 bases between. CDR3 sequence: CASSPEATNEKLFF. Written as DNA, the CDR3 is TGTGCCAGCAGCCCAGAGGCAACTAATGAAAAACTGTTTTTT.

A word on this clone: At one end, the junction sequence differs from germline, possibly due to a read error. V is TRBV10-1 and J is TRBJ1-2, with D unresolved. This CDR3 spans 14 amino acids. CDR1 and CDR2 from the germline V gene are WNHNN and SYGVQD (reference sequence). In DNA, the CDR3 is TGCGCCAGCGGTAAGAAGGCGGGTCCCCTATGGCTACACTTC. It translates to CASGKKAGPLWLHF.

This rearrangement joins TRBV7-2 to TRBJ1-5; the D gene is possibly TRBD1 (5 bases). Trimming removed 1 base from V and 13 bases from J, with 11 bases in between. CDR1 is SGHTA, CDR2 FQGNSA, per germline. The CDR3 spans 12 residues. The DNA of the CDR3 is TGTGCCAGCAGCTTAGACCTAGGGGTTCAGCATTTT. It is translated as CASSLDLGVQHF.

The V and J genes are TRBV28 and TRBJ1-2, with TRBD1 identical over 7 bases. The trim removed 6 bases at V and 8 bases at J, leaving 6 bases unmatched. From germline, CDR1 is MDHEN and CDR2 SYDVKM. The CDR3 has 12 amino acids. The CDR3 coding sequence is TGTGCCAGCAGGAGACAGGGAGGAGGCTACACCTTC. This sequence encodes CASRRQGGGYTF.

DNA of the CDR3: TGTGCCAGCAGCAGCGGGAACTCTGGAAACACCATATATTTT. This translates into CASSSGNSGNTIYF. This sequence joins TRBV5-6 and TRBJ1-3; D gene unclear. V lost 4 bases and J lost 0, with 8 bases in between. Germline V CDR1 and CDR2: SGHDT, YYEEEE. This CDR3 has 14 residues.

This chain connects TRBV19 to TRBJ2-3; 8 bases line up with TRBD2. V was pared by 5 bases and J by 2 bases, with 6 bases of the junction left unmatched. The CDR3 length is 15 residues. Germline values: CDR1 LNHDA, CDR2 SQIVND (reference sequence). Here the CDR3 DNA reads TGTGCCAGTAGTGTCCGGGGGGGACTCACAGATACGCAGTATTTT. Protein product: CASSVRGGLTDTQYF.

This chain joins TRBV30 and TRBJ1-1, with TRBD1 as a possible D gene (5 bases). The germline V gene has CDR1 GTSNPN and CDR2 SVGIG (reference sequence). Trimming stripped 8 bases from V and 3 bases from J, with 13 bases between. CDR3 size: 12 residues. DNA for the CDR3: TGTGCCATGGGGCGGAGATACACTGAAGCTTTCTTT. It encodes CAMGRRYTEAFF.

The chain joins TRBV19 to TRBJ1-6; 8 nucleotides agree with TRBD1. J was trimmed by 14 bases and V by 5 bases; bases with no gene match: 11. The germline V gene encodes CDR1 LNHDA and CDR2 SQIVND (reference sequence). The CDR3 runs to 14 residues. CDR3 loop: CASSGTGHPGSLHF. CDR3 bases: TGTGCCAGTAGTGGGACAGGCCACCCAGGCTCCCTCCACTTT.

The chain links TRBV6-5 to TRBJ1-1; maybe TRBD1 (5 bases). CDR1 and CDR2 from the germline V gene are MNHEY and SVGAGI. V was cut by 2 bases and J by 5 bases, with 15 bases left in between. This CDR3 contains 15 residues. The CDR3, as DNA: TGTGCCAGCAGTTACCCGCAGGCGCGGGGGACTGAAGCTTTCTTT. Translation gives CASSYPQARGTEAFF.

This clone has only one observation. The CDR3 loop reads CSASFLTEAFF. As DNA, the CDR3 is TGCAGTGCTAGTTTCCTCACTGAAGCTTTCTTT. The chain is built from TRBV20-1 and TRBJ1-1; D gene unclear. CDR1 is DFQATT, CDR2 SNEGSKA, per germline (reference sequence). This CDR3 has 11 amino acids. Trimming took 3 bases from V and 4 from J, leaving 6 bases between them.

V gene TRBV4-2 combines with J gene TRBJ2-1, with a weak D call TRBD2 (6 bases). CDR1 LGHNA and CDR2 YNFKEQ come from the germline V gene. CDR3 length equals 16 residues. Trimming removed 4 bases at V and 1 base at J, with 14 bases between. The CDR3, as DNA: TGTGCCAGCAGCCCTTCGGGAGCTAGGTCCTACAATGAGCAGTTCTTC. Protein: CASSPSGARSYNEQFF.

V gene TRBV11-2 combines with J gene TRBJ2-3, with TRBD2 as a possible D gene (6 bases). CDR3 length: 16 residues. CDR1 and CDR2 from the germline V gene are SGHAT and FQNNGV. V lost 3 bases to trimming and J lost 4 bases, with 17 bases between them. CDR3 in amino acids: CASSFIGGSLPDTQYF. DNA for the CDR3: TGTGCCAGCAGCTTTATCGGGGGAAGTTTACCAGATACGCAGTATTTT.

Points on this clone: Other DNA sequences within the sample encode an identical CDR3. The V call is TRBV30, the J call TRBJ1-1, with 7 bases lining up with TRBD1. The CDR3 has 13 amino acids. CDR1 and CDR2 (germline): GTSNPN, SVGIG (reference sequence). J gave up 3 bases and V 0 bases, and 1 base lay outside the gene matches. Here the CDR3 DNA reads TGTGCCTGGAGTGTCAGGGGGGACACTGAAGCTTTCTTT. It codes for CAWSVRGDTEAFF.

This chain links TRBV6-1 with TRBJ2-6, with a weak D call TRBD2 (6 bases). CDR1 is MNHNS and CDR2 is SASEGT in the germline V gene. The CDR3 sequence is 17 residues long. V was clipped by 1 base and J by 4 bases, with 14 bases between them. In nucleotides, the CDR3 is TGTGCCAGCAGTGAAGGCTTCGGAGGGGTCGGGGCCAACGTCCTGACTTTC. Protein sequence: CASSEGFGGVGANVLTF.

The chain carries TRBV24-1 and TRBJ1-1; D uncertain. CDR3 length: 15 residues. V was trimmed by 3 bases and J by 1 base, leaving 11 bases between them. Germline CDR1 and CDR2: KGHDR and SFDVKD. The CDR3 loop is CATSDPASGNTEAFF. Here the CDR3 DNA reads TGTGCCACCAGTGATCCTGCCAGCGGGAACACTGAAGCTTTCTTT.